This TCR beta chain appears in the sequencing data of a study of T cells in Graves' hyperthyroidism and ophthalmopathy. In germline, CDR1 is SEHNR, CDR2 FQNEAQ (reference sequence). The CDR3 is 14 amino acids. V shed 8 bases and J shed 6 bases, with 19 bases lying between them. Study-wide results and limits: The model forecast ophthalmopathy, anticipating it by a median roughly 6.5 months before onset.

RNA transcripts served as the template for amplifying TCR beta CDR3 regions. Researchers ran a first-round RT-PCR on the TCR CDR3 using the HTBI primer set. A single record per CDR3 protein comes from TCRdb applying MiXCR to the multiplex PCR reads. The data hold about 570,000 distinct CDR3 sequences, with more than 45% observed a single time. For this clonotype: What it recognizes is unknown.

V usage is TRBV7-9 and J usage is TRBJ1-2; D gene uncertain. This TCR came from an adult woman with Graves' disease, either hyperthyroidism or ophthalmopathy (not recorded which). The sequenced material came from peripheral blood or thyroid tissue (not recorded which). CDR3 DNA: TGTGCCAGCTCACCAGGCGGTCTTAATAATGGCTACACCTTC. Amino acids: CASSPGGLNNGYTF.